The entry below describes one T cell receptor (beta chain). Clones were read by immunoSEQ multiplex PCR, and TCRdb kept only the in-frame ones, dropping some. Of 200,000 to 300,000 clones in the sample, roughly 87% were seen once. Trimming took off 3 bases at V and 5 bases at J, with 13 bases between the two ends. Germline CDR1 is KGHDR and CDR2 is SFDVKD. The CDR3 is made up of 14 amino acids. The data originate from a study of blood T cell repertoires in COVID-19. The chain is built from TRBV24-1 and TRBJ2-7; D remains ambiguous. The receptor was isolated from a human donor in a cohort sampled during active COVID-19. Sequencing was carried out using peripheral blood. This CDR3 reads CATSDPGLPDEQYF. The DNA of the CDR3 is TGTGCCACCAGTGATCCTGGGCTTCCGGACGAGCAGTACTTC.